Each of the 23 T cell receptor gamma chains below was sequenced from the same sample in a study of γδ T cells in repeated Plasmodium falciparum infection. Gammadelta T cells were flow-sorted from PBMC into Vgamma9/Vdelta2+ and Vdelta2-negative populations for bulk analysis. TCRdb re-called the multiplex PCR reads via CATT. The sample holds 20,000 to 30,000 gamma-chain clones; around 3% are singletons and the top ten take 25% to 40%. The sequenced sample was gamma-delta T cells from blood. These receptors were collected from a pool of human donors (malaria-infected and uninfected, not separated).

In its sample, this clone was seen a few times. This may be a read error, as it is one base from a much larger clone. The J gene is uncalled and the V gene is TRGV3. Germline V gene sequence: CDR1 VTNTFY, CDR2 YDVSTARD (reference sequence). The CDR3 consists of 13 residues. In DNA, the CDR3 is TGTGCCACCTGGGACCCTCATTATTATAAGAGACTCTTT. It translates to CATWDPHYYKRLF.

This clone was found many times. Distinct nucleotide sequences in the sample also encode this CDR3. The chain's CDR3 is CALWEGDKKLF. In nucleotides, the CDR3 is TGTGCCTTGTGGGAGGGGGATAAGAAACTCTTT. The rearrangement uses TRGV9 and TRGJ1 or TRGJ2. V was pared by 2 bases and J by 8 bases, with 3 bases of the junction left unmatched. The CDR3 spans 11 residues. Germline CDR1 and CDR2: GITISATS and ISYDGTV (reference sequence).

By share, this clone ranks as medium-sized (0.01 to 0.1%). The chain carries TRGV3 and TRGJ1 or TRGJ2. The V segment lost 3 bases and the J segment 4 bases; nucleotides outside the gene matches: 3. This CDR3 region has 12 residues. The germline V gene encodes CDR1 VTNTFY and CDR2 YDVSTARD (reference sequence). Here the CDR3 reads CATWDGYYKKLF. The CDR3 DNA reads TGTGCCACCTGGGACGGGTATTATAAGAAACTCTTT.

This clone has at least ten counts. Given a far larger clone just one base away, this is likely a sequencing read error. Additional DNA sequences in this sample encode the identical CDR3. The chain couples TRGV9 to TRGJ1 or TRGJ2. Because TCRdb records no J gene, it was assigned here through a match of the DNA to germline. The V gene's germline CDR1 is GITISATS and CDR2 ISYDGTV (reference sequence). This CDR3 has 14 residues. With V trimmed by 3 bases and J by 2 bases, 7 bases remained unmatched. In DNA form, the CDR3 reads TGTGCCTTGTGGGAGATCCTTCATTATTATAAGAAACTCTTT. Translated, it gives CALWEILHYYKKLF.

This clone has ten or more counts. A read error is likely here: a far larger clone is one base away. This chain links TRGV9 with TRGJ1 or TRGJ2. After removal of 1 base from V and 12 bases from J, the junction contained 12 bases not matched to a gene. Germline lookup yields CDR1 GITISATS and CDR2 ISYDGTV (reference sequence). CDR3 size: 13 residues. CDR3 in amino acids: CALWEVCRGGKLF. CDR3 nucleotide sequence: TGTGCCTTGTGGGAGGTCTGTAGGGGCGGGAAACTCTTT.

Note on this clone: The protein TCRdb lists belongs to a much larger clone and differs from this DNA's translation at residue 8, which points to a read error; the protein shown is made from the DNA. In nucleotides, the CDR3 is TGTGCCACCTGGAAGAATTATCATAAGAAACTCTTT. It codes for CATWKNYHKKLF. J is TRGJ1 or TRGJ2 and V is TRGV2. The J gene, not given by TCRdb, was assigned here from a germline match of the nucleotide sequence. Germline assignment: CDR1 EGSNGY and CDR2 YDSYNSKV. This CDR3 spans 12 amino acids.

This clone was observed many times. This chain uses TRGV3 with TRGJ1 or TRGJ2. Germline V lookup: CDR1 VTNTFY, CDR2 YDVSTARD (reference sequence). The CDR3 length is 14 residues. J was trimmed by 2 bases and V by 2 bases; bases with no gene match: 6. CDR3 protein: CATWDTSYYYKKLF. The DNA of the CDR3 is TGTGCCACCTGGGACACTTCATATTATTATAAGAAACTCTTT.

This clone was counted many times. TCRdb's protein, taken from a much larger clone, differs from this DNA's translation at residue 9, likely owing to a read error; the protein displayed comes from the DNA. This chain connects TRGV9 to TRGJ1 or TRGJ2. Germline assignment: CDR1 GITISATS and CDR2 ISYDGTV (reference sequence). J gave up 6 bases and V 0 bases, and 8 bases lay outside the gene matches. The CDR3 runs 14 residues. The CDR3 region has the DNA TGTGCCTTGTGGGAGGTGGGACATTGTTATAAGAAACTCTTT. Translation gives CALWEVGHCYKKLF.

This clone was seen ten or more times. The mismatch at residue 12 between this DNA's translation and the TCRdb protein of a much larger clone likely reflects a read error; the protein shown is translated from the DNA. This chain joins TRGV8 and TRGJ1 or TRGJ2. CDR3 length: 15 amino acids. The germline V gene encodes CDR1 VENAVY and CDR2 YDSYNSRV. The chain's CDR3 is CATWDIPADYYEKLF. CDR3 bases: TGTGCCACCTGGGATATCCCGGCGGATTATTATGAGAAACTCTTT.

A remark on this clone: TCRdb shows a much larger clone's protein in place of this DNA's translation, and the two differ at residue 11, likely through a read error; the protein shown is translated from the DNA. The DNA of the CDR3 is TGTGCCACCTGGGATGTCCCGAATTATTATAATAAACTCTTT. Translated, it gives CATWDVPNYYNKLF. The gene calls are TRGV4 and TRGJ1 or TRGJ2. The CDR3 totals 14 residues. Germline V gene sequence: CDR1 EGSTGY, CDR2 YDSYTSSV.

Details on this clone: With only one base between it and a far larger clone, this is likely a read error. V gene TRGV3 was called; the J gene was not. Germline CDR1 is VTNTFY and CDR2 is YDVSTARD (reference sequence). The CDR3 contains 13 residues. CDR3 nucleotide sequence: TGTGCCACCTGGGACAGGCCCGGTTATAAGAAGCTCTTT. This translates into CATWDRPGYKKLF.

For this clone: Translating this DNA gives a protein that differs at residue 8 from the TCRdb one, which belongs to a much larger clone; a read error is likely, and the protein shown is this translation. V is TRGV5 and J is TRGJ1 or TRGJ2. The J gene, not given by TCRdb, was assigned here from a germline match of the nucleotide sequence. V lost 5 bases to trimming and J lost 5 bases; unmatched junction nucleotides: 12. CDR3 size: 14 residues. CDR1 and CDR2 from the germline V gene are VINAFY and YDVSNSKD. As DNA, the CDR3 is TGTGCCACCTGGGCCACGCATGGAGATTATAAGAAACTCTTT. Translation gives CATWATHGDYKKLF.

As regards this clone: A far larger clone lies a single base away; this is likely a read error. Other DNA sequences in the sample encode the same CDR3. The V and J genes are TRGV9 and TRGJP. TCRdb records no J gene; here it was assigned by comparing the DNA to germline. With 0 bases clipped from V and 3 bases from J, the junction kept 11 bases outside the gene matches. CDR1 is GITISATS, CDR2 ISYDGTV, per germline (reference sequence). The CDR3 has 20 amino acids. The CDR3 DNA is TGTGCCTTGTGGGAGGTGCCGCAAGAGAAGCAAGAGTTGGGCAAAAAAATCAAGGTATTT. This gives the protein CALWEVPQEKQELGKKIKVF.

This clone was found a few times. A far bigger clonotype differs at one base, so this is likely a read error. It is unclear where the CDR3 begins or ends on the DNA, so no DNA is shown, and the CDR3 is as TCRdb lists it. The same CDR3 also results from other DNA sequences found in this sample. V gene assignment gives TRGV9, but the J gene was left uncalled. The CDR3 is 29 residues long, ends included. From germline, CDR1 is GITISATS and CDR2 ISYDGTV (reference sequence). The chain's CDR3 is CAPCSIIRNSLAVEQHLLSQVSIGRIQHF.

Comment on this clone: Translating this DNA gives a protein that differs at residue 9 from the TCRdb one, which belongs to a much larger clone; a read error is likely, and the protein shown is this translation. This chain joins TRGV8 and TRGJ1 or TRGJ2. Matching the DNA to germline supplied the J gene, which TCRdb does not give. The CDR3 runs to 14 residues. The germline gives CDR1 VENAVY, CDR2 YDSYNSRV. CDR3 loop: CATWDMSNHYKKLF. The CDR3 DNA follows: TGTGCCACCTGGGATATGTCGAATCATTATAAGAAACTCTTT.

With respect to this clone: TCRdb assigns this DNA the protein of a much larger clone, which departs from its translation at residue 9; this likely reflects a read error, and the protein shown comes from translating the DNA. This chain uses TRGV2 with TRGJ1 or TRGJ2. No J segment appears in TCRdb, so it was assigned here by matching the sequence to germline. After removal of 0 bases from V and 5 bases from J, the junction contained 7 bases not matched to a gene. CDR1 and CDR2 from the germline V gene are EGSNGY and YDSYNSKV. The length of the CDR3 is 14 residues. CDR3 loop: CATWDGQNHYKKLF. The CDR3 region has the DNA TGTGCCACCTGGGACGGGCAAAATCATTATAAGAAACTCTTT.

This clone was picked up many times. The protein in TCRdb stems from a much larger clone and differs at residue 5 from this DNA's translation, likely a read error; here the protein is translated from the DNA. The chain joins TRGV9 to TRGJP. No J segment appears in TCRdb, so it was assigned here by matching the sequence to germline. CDR1 and CDR2 from the germline V gene are GITISATS and ISYDGTV (reference sequence). This CDR3 is built from 17 residues. The CDR3 loop is CALWGVHVELGKKIKVF. CDR3 bases: TGTGCCTTGTGGGGGGTGCACGTGGAGTTGGGCAAAAAAATCAAGGTATTT.

As concerns this clone: TCRdb assigns this DNA the protein of a much larger clone, which departs from its translation at residue 11; this likely reflects a read error, and the protein shown comes from translating the DNA. The chain has TRGV9 and TRGJ1 or TRGJ2. As TCRdb names no J gene, one was assigned here on the basis of a DNA match to germline. CDR1 GITISATS and CDR2 ISYDGTV come from the germline V gene (reference sequence). CDR3 length: 14 amino acids. The chain's CDR3 is CALWEPWNYYRKLF. The DNA of the CDR3 is TGTGCCTTGTGGGAGCCTTGGAATTATTATAGGAAACTCTTT.

This clone was detected many times. The rearrangement joins TRGV4 to TRGJ1 or TRGJ2. This CDR3 is 12 amino acids long. Germline loops: CDR1 EGSTGY, CDR2 YDSYTSSV. Losses at the gene ends were 6 bases for V and 3 bases for J; bases not matched to a gene: 5. The chain's CDR3 is CATWTRYYKKLF. The CDR3 coding sequence is TGTGCCACCTGGACTCGTTATTATAAGAAACTCTTT.

This clone was counted at least ten times. The TCRdb protein, from a much larger clone, departs from this DNA's translation at residues 5 and 6, likely by read error; the protein shown derives from the DNA. The gene calls are TRGV5 and TRGJ1 or TRGJ2. Here the J gene came from matching the DNA to germline, since TCRdb omits it. The germline CDR1 and CDR2 sequences are VINAFY and YDVSNSKD. J lost 4 bases, V lost 6 bases, and 6 bases had no gene match. This CDR3 region has 12 residues. The chain's CDR3 is CATWSKYYKKLF. As DNA, the CDR3 is TGTGCCACCTGGTCCAAATATTATAAGAAACTCTTT.

This clone was observed a handful of times. For this DNA, TCRdb reports the protein of a much larger clone, which diverges at residue 3, most likely from a read error; the protein presented here is translated directly from the DNA. This chain connects TRGV4 to TRGJ1 or TRGJ2. This CDR3 spans 13 amino acids. Germline V CDR1 and CDR2: EGSTGY, YDSYTSSV. The CDR3 region has the DNA TGTGCCCCCTGGGATGAGGGGTATTATAAGAAACTCTTT. Its translation: CAPWDEGYYKKLF.

This clone was observed many times. A read error likely explains why the TCRdb protein, taken from a much larger clone, differs from this DNA's translation at residue 6; the protein shown is translated from the DNA. The chain links TRGV9 to TRGJ1 or TRGJ2. Germline matching of the DNA provided the J gene here, since TCRdb leaves it blank. Germline V lookup: CDR1 GITISATS, CDR2 ISYDGTV (reference sequence). After removal of 2 bases from V and 1 base from J, the junction contained 5 bases not matched to a gene. The CDR3 is 14 residues long. The CDR3 protein is CALWEEKNYYKKLF. The CDR3 DNA follows: TGTGCCTTGTGGGAGGAAAAAAATTATTATAAGAAACTCTTT.

With regard to this clone: TCRdb's protein, taken from a much larger clone, differs from this DNA's translation at residue 4, likely owing to a read error; the protein displayed comes from the DNA. CDR3 nucleotides: TGTGCCTTGGGGGAGGACAGTTATTATAAGAAACTCTTT. This translates into CALGEDSYYKKLF. The V and J genes are TRGV9 and TRGJ1 or TRGJ2. The J gene was not available in TCRdb and was assigned here by matching the DNA to germline segments. Germline CDR1 is GITISATS and CDR2 is ISYDGTV (reference sequence). CDR3 length equals 13 residues.